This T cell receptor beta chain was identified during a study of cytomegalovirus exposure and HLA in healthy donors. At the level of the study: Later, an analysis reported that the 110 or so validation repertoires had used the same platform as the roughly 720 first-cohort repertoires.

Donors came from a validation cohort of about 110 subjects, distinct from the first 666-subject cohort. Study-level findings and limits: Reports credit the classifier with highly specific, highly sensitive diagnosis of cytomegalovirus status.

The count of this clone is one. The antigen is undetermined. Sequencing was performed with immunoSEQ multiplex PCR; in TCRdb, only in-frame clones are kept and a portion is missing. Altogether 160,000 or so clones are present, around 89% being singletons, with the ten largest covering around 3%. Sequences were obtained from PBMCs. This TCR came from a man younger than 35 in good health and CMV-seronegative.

This CDR3 is CASSISGGSYNEQFF. Here the CDR3 DNA reads TGTGCCAGTAGTATATCGGGGGGCTCCTACAATGAGCAGTTCTTC. The J gene is TRBJ2-1, the V gene TRBV19, with 7 bases that match TRBD2. Germline V CDR1 and CDR2: LNHDA, SQIVND (reference sequence). The CDR3 totals 15 residues. J lost 0 bases, V lost 2 bases, and 1 base had no gene match.